These 2 T cell receptor beta chains share one sample of origin, sequenced in a study of shared clonotypes between healthy human individuals. TCRdb's table, derived via immunoSEQ multiplex PCR, lists solely in-frame clones and lacks some. The table lists around 100,000 clones, approximately 65% of them singletons. The sequenced material came from memory CD8+ T cells sorted from blood. The subset here: CD45RO+ cells pooled with CCR7-negative TemRA cells. The source is a woman aged 25 to 39 in good health.

The V call is TRBV20-1, the J call TRBJ2-5; D gene uncertain. Trimming took off 6 bases at V and 2 bases at J, with 7 bases between the two ends. Looked up from germline, CDR1 is DFQATT and CDR2 is SNEGSKA (reference sequence). This CDR3 has 11 amino acids. CDR3 sequence (DNA): TGCAGTGCCCTCCGTCAAGAGACCCAGTACTTC. Translation: CSALRQETQYF.

The genes are TRBV6-1 and TRBJ2-2; the D is unclear. CDR3 length equals 14 residues. The germline V and J ends were trimmed by 7 bases and 3 bases, with 12 bases remaining between them. CDR1 and CDR2 (germline): MNHNS, SASEGT. CDR3 coding DNA: TGTGCCAGCAAGGCGCCGGAAGACACCGGGGAGCTGTTTTTT. Its protein is CASKAPEDTGELFF.